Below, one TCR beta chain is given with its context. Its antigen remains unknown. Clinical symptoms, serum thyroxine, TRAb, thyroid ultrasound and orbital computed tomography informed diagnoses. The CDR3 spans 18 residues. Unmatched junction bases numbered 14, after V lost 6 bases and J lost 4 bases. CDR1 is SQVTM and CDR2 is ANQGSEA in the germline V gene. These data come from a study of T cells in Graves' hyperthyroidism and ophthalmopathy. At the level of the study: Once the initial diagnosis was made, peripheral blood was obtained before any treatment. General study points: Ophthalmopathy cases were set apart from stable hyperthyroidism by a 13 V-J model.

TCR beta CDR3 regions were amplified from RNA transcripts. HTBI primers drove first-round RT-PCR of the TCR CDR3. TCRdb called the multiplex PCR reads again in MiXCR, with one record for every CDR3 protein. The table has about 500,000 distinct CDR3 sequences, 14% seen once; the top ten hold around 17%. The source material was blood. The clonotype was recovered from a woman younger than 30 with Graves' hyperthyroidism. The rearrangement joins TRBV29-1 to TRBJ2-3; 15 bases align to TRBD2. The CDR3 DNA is TGCAGCGTATCTGGACTAGCGGGAGGGCCAGTTTACCCAGATACGCAGTATTTT. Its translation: CSVSGLAGGPVYPDTQYF.